This TCR beta chain was sequenced in a study of shared clonotypes between healthy human individuals. Notes on the study in general: Only blood was sampled; tissue repertoires likely differ.

Comments on this clone: Its specificity is unknown.

The V and J ends lost 2 bases and 6 bases respectively, with 9 bases between them. The CDR3 consists of 13 residues. CDR1 is SGHVS and CDR2 is FQNEAQ in the germline V gene. Genomic DNA of every subset was divided equally among multiple immunoSEQ plates. Unsorted PBMC DNA went through sequencing on ten immunoSEQ deep assay plates. Using immunoSEQ multiplex PCR, the repertoire was profiled, and TCRdb retains in-frame clones only, with some absent. The sample records about 460,000 clones, over 60% being singletons. Genomic DNA for unsorted samples was obtained from around 97 million PBMCs. The J gene is TRBJ2-3, the V gene TRBV7-8; D gene uncertain. The sequence came from a woman aged 40 to 50 in good health. Some clones in this sample may be carry-over from other donors' samples. Input material: PBMCs. DNA of the CDR3: TGTGCCAGCAGCTTACAACCCCAGGATACGCAGTATTTT. Protein product: CASSLQPQDTQYF.